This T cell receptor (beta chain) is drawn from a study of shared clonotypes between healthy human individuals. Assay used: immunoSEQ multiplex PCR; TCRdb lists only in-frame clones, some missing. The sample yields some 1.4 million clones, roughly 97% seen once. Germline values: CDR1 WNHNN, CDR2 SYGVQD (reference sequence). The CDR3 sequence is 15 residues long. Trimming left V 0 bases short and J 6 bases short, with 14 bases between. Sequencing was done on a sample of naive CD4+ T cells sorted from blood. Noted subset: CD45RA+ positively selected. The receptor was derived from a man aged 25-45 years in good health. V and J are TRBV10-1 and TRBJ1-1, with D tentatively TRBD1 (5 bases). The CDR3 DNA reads TGCGCCAGCAGTGAGTCGGGGCCTCCGGGCGCTGAAGCTTTCTTT. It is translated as CASSESGPPGAEAFF.